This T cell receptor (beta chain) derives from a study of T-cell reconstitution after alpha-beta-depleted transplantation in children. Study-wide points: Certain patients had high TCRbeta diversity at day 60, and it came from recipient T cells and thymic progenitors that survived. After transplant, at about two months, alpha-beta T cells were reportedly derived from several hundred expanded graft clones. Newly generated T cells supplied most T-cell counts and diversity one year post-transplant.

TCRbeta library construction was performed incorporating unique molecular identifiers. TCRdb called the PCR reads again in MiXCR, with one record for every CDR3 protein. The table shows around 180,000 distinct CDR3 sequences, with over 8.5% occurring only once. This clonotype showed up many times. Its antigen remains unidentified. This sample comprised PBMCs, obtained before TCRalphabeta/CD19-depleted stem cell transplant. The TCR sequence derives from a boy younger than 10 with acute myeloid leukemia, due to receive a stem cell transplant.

The CDR3 here is CSVGGGHNEQFF. CDR3 DNA sequence: TGCAGCGTTGGGGGGGGCCACAATGAGCAGTTCTTC. The rearrangement uses TRBV29-1 and TRBJ2-1, with a tentative D call TRBD2 (7 bases). Trimming shortened V by 4 bases and J by 5 bases, and 9 bases separated the two germline ends. Germline V CDR1 and CDR2: SQVTM, ANQGSEA. This CDR3 spans 12 amino acids.